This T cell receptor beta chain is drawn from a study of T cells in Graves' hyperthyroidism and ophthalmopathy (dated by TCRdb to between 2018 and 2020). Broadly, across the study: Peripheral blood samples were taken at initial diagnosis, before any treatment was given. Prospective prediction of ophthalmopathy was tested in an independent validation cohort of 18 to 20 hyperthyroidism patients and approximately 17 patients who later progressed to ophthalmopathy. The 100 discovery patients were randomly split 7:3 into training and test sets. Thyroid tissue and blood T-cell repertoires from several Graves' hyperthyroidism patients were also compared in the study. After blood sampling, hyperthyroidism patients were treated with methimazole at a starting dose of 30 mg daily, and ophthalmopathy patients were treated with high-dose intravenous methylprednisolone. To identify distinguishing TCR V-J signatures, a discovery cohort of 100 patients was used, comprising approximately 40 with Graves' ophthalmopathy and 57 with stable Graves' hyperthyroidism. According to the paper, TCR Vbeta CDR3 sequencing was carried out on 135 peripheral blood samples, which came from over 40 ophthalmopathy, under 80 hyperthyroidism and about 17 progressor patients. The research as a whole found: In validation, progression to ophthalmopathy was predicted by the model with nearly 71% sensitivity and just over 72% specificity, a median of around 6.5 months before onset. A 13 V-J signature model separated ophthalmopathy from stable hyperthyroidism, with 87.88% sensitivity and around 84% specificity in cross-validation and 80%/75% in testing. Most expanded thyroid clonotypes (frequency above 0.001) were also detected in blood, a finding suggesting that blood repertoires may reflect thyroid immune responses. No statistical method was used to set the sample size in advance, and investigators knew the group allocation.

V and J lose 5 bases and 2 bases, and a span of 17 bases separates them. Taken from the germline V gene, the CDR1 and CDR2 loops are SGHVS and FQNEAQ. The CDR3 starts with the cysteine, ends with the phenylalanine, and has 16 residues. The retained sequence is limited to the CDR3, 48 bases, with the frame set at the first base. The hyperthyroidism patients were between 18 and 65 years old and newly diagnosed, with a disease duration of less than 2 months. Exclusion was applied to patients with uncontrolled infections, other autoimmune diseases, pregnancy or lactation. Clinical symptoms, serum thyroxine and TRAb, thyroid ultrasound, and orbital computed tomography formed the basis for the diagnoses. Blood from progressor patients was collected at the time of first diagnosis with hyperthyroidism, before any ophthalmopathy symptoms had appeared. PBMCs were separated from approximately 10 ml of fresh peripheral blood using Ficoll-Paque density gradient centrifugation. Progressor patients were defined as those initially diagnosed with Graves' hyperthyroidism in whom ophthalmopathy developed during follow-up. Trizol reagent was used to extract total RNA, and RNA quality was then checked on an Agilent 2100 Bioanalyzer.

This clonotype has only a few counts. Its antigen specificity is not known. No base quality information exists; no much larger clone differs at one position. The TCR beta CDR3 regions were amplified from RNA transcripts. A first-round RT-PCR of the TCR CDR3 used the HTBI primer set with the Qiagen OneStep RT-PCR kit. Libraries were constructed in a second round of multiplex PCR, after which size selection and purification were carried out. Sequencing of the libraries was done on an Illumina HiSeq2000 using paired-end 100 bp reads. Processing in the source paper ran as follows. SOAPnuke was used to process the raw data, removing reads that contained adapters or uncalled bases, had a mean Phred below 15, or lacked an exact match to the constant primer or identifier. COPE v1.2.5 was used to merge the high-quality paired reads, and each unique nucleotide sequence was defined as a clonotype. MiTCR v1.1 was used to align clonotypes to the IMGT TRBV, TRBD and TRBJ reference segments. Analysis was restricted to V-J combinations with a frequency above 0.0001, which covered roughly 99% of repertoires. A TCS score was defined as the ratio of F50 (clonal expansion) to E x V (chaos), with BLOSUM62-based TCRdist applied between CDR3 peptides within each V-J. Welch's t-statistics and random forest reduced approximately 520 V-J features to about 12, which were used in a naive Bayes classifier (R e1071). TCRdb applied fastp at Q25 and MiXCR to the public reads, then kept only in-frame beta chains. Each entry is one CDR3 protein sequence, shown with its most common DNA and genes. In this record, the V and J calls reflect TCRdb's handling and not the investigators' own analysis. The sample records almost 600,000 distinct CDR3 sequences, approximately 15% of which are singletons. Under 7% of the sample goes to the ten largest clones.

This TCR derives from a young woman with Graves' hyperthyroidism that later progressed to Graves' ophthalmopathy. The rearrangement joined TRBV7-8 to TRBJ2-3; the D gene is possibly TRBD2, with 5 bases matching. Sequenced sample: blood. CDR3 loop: CASSPFTQTNTDTQYF. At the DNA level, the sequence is TGTGCCAGCAGCCCCTTTACCCAGACTAACACAGATACGCAGTATTTT.